The 32 T cell receptor beta chains in this list originate from one sample, sequenced in a study of regulatory T cells in long-lasting Graves disease (dated by TCRdb to 2020 to 2023). The intended sense of this specimen's time point label: newly diagnosed GD, antithyroid drugs for less than 3 months. For both TCR sequencing and RNA sequencing, RNA was extracted from PBMCs in TRIzol. Libraries were constructed by multiplex PCR. These reads were obtained on an Illumina HiSeq 4000. CDR3 regions were amplified by Arm-PCR with iRepertoire HTBI primers to construct TCR beta libraries. The raw public data were reprocessed by TCRdb itself: fastp quality trimming at Q25, MiXCR clonotype calling, in-frame beta chains only. For every CDR3 protein sequence, its rows merge into one entry that carries the most common genes and DNA. The sample profile shows 440,000 or so distinct CDR3 sequences; about a sixth of them were found once. Clones ranked in the top ten supply around 10% of the sample.

Another study also made use of these data, one on T cells in Graves' hyperthyroidism and ophthalmopathy.

The sequencing used peripheral blood mononuclear cells (PBMCs), collected at new diagnosis, from a patient treated with antithyroid drugs. The source is a woman aged 25 to 39 with Graves disease. Donor details come from another sample of the same person, matched by shared clones.

V gene TRBV20-1 combines with J gene TRBJ1-3; D is undetermined. The germline gives CDR1 DFQATT, CDR2 SNEGSKA (reference sequence). The V end lost 4 bases, the J end lost 2 bases, and 12 bases lay between the germline ends. The CDR3 loop spans 14 amino acids. CDR3 sequence: CSATPRDPGNTIYF. The CDR3 coding sequence is TGCAGTGCTACCCCAAGGGATCCTGGAAACACCATATATTTT.

Comments on this clonotype: A much bigger clone sits one base away, suggesting this may be a read error. CDR3 DNA: TGTGCCTGGAGTGTACTAGGTAGCGGGATTGTCGCCTACAATGATCAGTTCTTC. The encoded protein is CAWSVLGSGIVAYNDQFF. This chain joins TRBV30 and TRBJ2-1; TRBD2 agrees at 8 bases. The CDR3 covers 18 residues. CDR1 GTSNPN and CDR2 SVGIG come from the germline V gene (reference sequence).

The chain links TRBV7-9 to TRBJ2-5; TRBD1 aligns across 10 bases. The trim removed 5 bases at V and 5 bases at J, leaving 11 bases unmatched. Germline V lookup: CDR1 SEHNR, CDR2 FQNEAQ (reference sequence). The CDR3 contains 16 residues. CDR3 loop: CASSAQDRGLRETQYF. The CDR3 region has the DNA TGTGCCAGCAGCGCGCAAGACAGGGGGCTGCGGGAGACCCAGTACTTC.

At least ten counts were recorded for this clonotype. CDR3 sequence (DNA): TGTGCCAGCAGTTCTCGGGACCTCCCCGAGCAGTTCTTC. Translating it yields CASSSRDLPEQFF. The chain links TRBV28 to TRBJ2-1; either TRBD1 or TRBD2 may fit D (5 bases each). Trimming took off 4 bases at V and 10 bases at J, with 14 bases between the two ends. Germline loops: CDR1 MDHEN, CDR2 SYDVKM. This CDR3 comprises 13 residues.

This clonotype was counted many times. This chain uses TRBV5-6 with TRBJ2-7, with 9 bases that match TRBD1. Germline CDR1 SGHDT, CDR2 YYEEEE. The CDR3 has 16 residues. Trimming at V came to 4 bases and at J to 6 bases, leaving 14 bases not matched to a gene. CDR3 protein: CASSPWQGQGMGEQYF. As DNA, the CDR3 is TGTGCCAGCAGCCCTTGGCAGGGACAGGGAATGGGCGAGCAGTACTTC.

This clonotype was counted ten times or more. V gene TRBV20-1 combines with J gene TRBJ2-7; 13 positions agree with TRBD2. This CDR3 comprises 17 residues. The V and J ends lost 0 bases and 0 bases, in that order; junction bases with no gene match: 5. CDR1 is DFQATT, CDR2 SNEGSKA, per germline (reference sequence). CDR3 sequence: CSARDPRTSGSSYEQYF. The CDR3 region has the DNA TGCAGTGCTAGAGATCCACGGACTAGCGGGAGCTCCTACGAGCAGTACTTC.

V gene TRBV20-1 combines with J gene TRBJ1-5; TRBD1 is a possible D gene (5 bases). V lost 7 bases and J lost 3, with 10 bases in between. CDR1 and CDR2 from the germline V gene are DFQATT and SNEGSKA (reference sequence). The CDR3 has 12 residues. CDR3: CSVEGINQPQHF. The CDR3 region has the DNA TGCAGTGTGGAGGGGATCAATCAGCCCCAGCATTTT.

A few counts support this clonotype. The chain combines TRBV6-1 with TRBJ1-6; tentatively, D is TRBD1 (6 bases). The CDR3 length is 15 residues. Germline CDR1 and CDR2: MNHNS and SASEGT. V was trimmed by 7 bases and J by 8 bases, leaving 18 bases between them. CDR3 coding DNA: TGTGCCAGCACCCCTTTTATTGGGGGCGATTCACCCCTCCACTTT. It specifies CASTPFIGGDSPLHF.

This clonotype appeared a few times. V usage is TRBV29-1 and J usage is TRBJ1-1; D is unresolved. This CDR3 contains 14 residues. The germline V and J ends were trimmed by 2 bases and 5 bases, with 15 bases remaining between them. Germline V gene lookup returns CDR1 SQVTM and CDR2 ANQGSEA. The CDR3 region is CSVESPQDWTEAFF. CDR3 coding DNA: TGCAGCGTTGAATCCCCCCAGGATTGGACTGAAGCTTTCTTT.

This clonotype was observed at least ten times. The chain couples TRBV24-1 to TRBJ1-5; D possibly corresponds to TRBD1 (6 bases). V lost 3 bases to trimming and J lost 2 bases, with 10 bases between them. CDR1 is KGHDR, CDR2 SFDVKD, per germline. The CDR3 covers 15 residues. The chain's CDR3 is CATSDPRQGNQPQHF. CDR3 nucleotides: TGTGCCACCAGTGATCCAAGACAGGGCAATCAGCCCCAGCATTTT.

There are many counts of this clonotype. The chain recombines TRBV27 with TRBJ2-7; possible D gene TRBD2, 5 bases. Trimming took 5 bases from V and 3 from J, leaving 14 bases between them. Germline V CDR1 and CDR2: MNHEY, SMNVEV (reference sequence). This CDR3 is 14 amino acids long. The DNA of the CDR3 is TGTGCCAGCAGTAAAGGAGGACGCAACTACGAGCAGTACTTC. It specifies CASSKGGRNYEQYF.

Ten or more counts support this clonotype. The CDR3 bases are TGCAGTGCTACTGAAGGACTAGCGGGTGTCAATGAGCAGTTCTTC. It codes for CSATEGLAGVNEQFF. The chain is built from TRBV20-1 and TRBJ2-1; 11 bases align to TRBD2. CDR1 DFQATT and CDR2 SNEGSKA come from the germline V gene (reference sequence). The V segment lost 4 bases and the J segment 6 bases; nucleotides outside the gene matches: 8. This CDR3 has 15 residues.

In its sample, this clonotype was seen many times. The chain employs TRBV6-1 and TRBJ1-1; no clear D. Germline CDR1 reads MNHNS; CDR2 reads SASEGT. V lost 11 bases to trimming and J lost 3 bases, with 16 bases between them. The CDR3 sequence is 13 residues long. For the CDR3, the DNA is TGTGCCTCTCAGACTCAACCGGACACTGAAGCTTTCTTT. It specifies CASQTQPDTEAFF.

J is TRBJ2-1 and V is TRBV7-9; 8 bases map to TRBD1. The junction had 7 bases not matched to a gene; V was cut back by 0 bases and J by 9 bases. CDR1 and CDR2 (germline): SEHNR, FQNEAQ (reference sequence). This CDR3 contains 15 residues. CDR3: CASSLAQGAASEQFF. CDR3 in DNA: TGTGCCAGCAGCTTAGCGCAGGGGGCGGCGAGTGAGCAGTTCTTC. Complete variable domain (other parts from reference TRBV7-9 and TRBJ2-1): DTGVSQNPRHKITKRGQNVTFRCDPISEHNRLYWYRQTLGQGPEFLTYFQNEAQLEKSRLLSDRFSAERPKGSFSTLEIQRTEQGDSAMYLCASSLAQGAASEQFFGPGTRLTVL.

Ten or more counts support this clonotype. V is TRBV20-1 and J is TRBJ2-3; 10 bases are a match to TRBD2. Germline V lookup: CDR1 DFQATT, CDR2 SNEGSKA (reference sequence). Trimming at V came to 2 bases and at J to 4 bases, leaving 6 bases not matched to a gene. The CDR3 length is 15 residues. Written as DNA, the CDR3 is TGCAGTGCTAGATGGCTAGCGGGAGACTCAGATACGCAGTATTTT. Its translation is CSARWLAGDSDTQYF.

On this clonotype: This likely came from a read error, as a far larger clone is one base away. The chain combines TRBV7-2 with TRBJ1-1; D not resolved. The CDR3 length is 13 residues. V was trimmed by 1 base and J by 8 bases, leaving 11 bases between them. Germline CDR1 reads SGHTA; CDR2 reads FQGNSA. CDR3 DNA: TGTGCCAGCAGCTTAGATCCTGGCCGGGAAGCTTTCTTT. It codes for CASSLDPGREAFF.

This clonotype was found many times. The CDR3 is CASSLQPGGGLNPYEQYF. The CDR3 nucleotides are TGCGCCAGCAGCCTCCAGCCGGGGGGGGGACTGAACCCCTACGAGCAGTACTTC. The V and J genes are TRBV5-1 and TRBJ2-7; 8 bases align to TRBD2. Trimming at V came to 4 bases and at J to 2 bases, leaving 17 bases not matched to a gene. The CDR3 runs 18 residues. Germline values: CDR1 SGHRS, CDR2 YFSETQ.

The rearrangement uses TRBV11-3 and TRBJ2-3; 8 nucleotides align to TRBD2. This CDR3 has 15 residues. The germline V gene encodes CDR1 SGHNT and CDR2 YENEEA. V lost 4 bases, J lost 6 bases, and 9 bases stayed unmatched. The CDR3, as DNA: TGTGCCAGCAGCTCACTAGCGGAGAGTCCTGATACGCAGTATTTT. The encoded protein is CASSSLAESPDTQYF.

The sample holds many counts of this clonotype. The chain uses TRBV6-1 and TRBJ2-2; possibly TRBD1 for D (5 bases). Trimming removed 7 bases at V and 1 base at J, with 10 bases between. Germline assignment: CDR1 MNHNS and CDR2 SASEGT. The CDR3 runs 14 residues. CDR3 in amino acids: CASMVQGNTGELFF. In DNA, the CDR3 is TGTGCCAGCATGGTCCAGGGGAACACCGGGGAGCTGTTTTTT.

This clonotype was counted only a few times. The chain uses TRBV3-1 and TRBJ1-1; possible D gene TRBD1, 6 bases. Germline CDR1 and CDR2: LGHDT and YNNKEL (reference sequence). The CDR3 totals 15 residues. V lost 0 bases and J lost 4, with 12 bases in between. The CDR3 here is CASSQDPGAITEAFF. The CDR3 DNA reads TGTGCCAGCAGCCAAGATCCGGGGGCGATCACTGAAGCTTTCTTT.

This clonotype was detected many times. The rearrangement uses TRBV28 and TRBJ1-2; 7 nucleotides agree with TRBD1. The CDR3 is made up of 12 amino acids. Per germline, CDR1 MDHEN and CDR2 SYDVKM. J was trimmed by 11 bases and V by 4 bases; bases with no gene match: 7. The CDR3 loop is CASSSPSRGYTF. In DNA form, the CDR3 reads TGTGCCAGCAGTTCCCCCTCCAGGGGGTACACCTTC.

This clonotype was seen at least ten times. The chain links TRBV28 to TRBJ1-5; unclear D gene. Germline CDR1 reads MDHEN; CDR2 reads SYDVKM. There are 12 residues in the CDR3. Trimming took off 4 bases at V and 4 bases at J, with 5 bases between the two ends. The CDR3 nucleotides read TGTGCCAGCAGTTCACGGAATCAGCCCCAGCATTTT. Its protein product is CASSSRNQPQHF.

Note on this clonotype: This sequence is one base from a far larger clone and is likely a read error. The genes are TRBV12-3 or TRBV12-4 and TRBJ2-1; D not certain. V was pared by 1 base and J by 13 bases, with 14 bases between. This CDR3 has 13 residues. The CDR3, as DNA: TGTGCCAGCAGTTTAGGGGCAGAAGAGACCCAGTTCTTC. Residues: CASSLGAEETQFF.

Ten or more counts support this clonotype. The chain is built from TRBV28 and TRBJ2-7; no clear D. The germline V gene has CDR1 MDHEN and CDR2 SYDVKM. The germline V and J ends were trimmed by 6 bases and 6 bases, with 12 bases remaining between them. This CDR3 has 12 amino acids. The CDR3 DNA follows: TGTGCCAGCAGCACCCCGTCGTTCGAGCAGTACTTC. Translating gives CASSTPSFEQYF.

This clonotype has ten or more counts. The chain combines TRBV24-1 with TRBJ2-3; TRBD1 might be the D (6 bases). Germline V gives CDR1 KGHDR, CDR2 SFDVKD. V lost 4 bases and J 1 base, leaving 17 bases between the germline ends. The CDR3 runs to 17 residues. In nucleotides, the CDR3 is TGTGCCACCAGTGACCGACCTAGGGGGAAGGGCACAGATACGCAGTATTTT. Translation: CATSDRPRGKGTDTQYF.

This clonotype was counted many times. This chain connects TRBV5-6 to TRBJ2-1; 8 bases line up with TRBD1. In germline, CDR1 is SGHDT, CDR2 YYEEEE. V lost 0 bases to trimming and J lost 6 bases; unmatched junction nucleotides: 14. The CDR3 is 18 amino acids. CDR3 region: CASSLVGSRGRWGNEQFF. CDR3 DNA: TGTGCCAGCAGCTTGGTAGGGAGCAGGGGGCGTTGGGGCAATGAGCAGTTCTTC.

This sequence joins TRBV6-1 and TRBJ1-4; D possibly corresponds to TRBD1 (6 bases). The CDR3 spans 16 residues. Germline V gives CDR1 MNHNS, CDR2 SASEGT. V lost 6 bases and J lost 8, with 22 bases in between. DNA for the CDR3: TGTGCCAGCAGCCTCGCCGCGGTGGGAGGACAGGAAAAACTGTTTTTT. It codes for CASSLAAVGGQEKLFF.

The V and J genes are TRBV14 and TRBJ1-6, with D perhaps TRBD1 (6 bases). Germline V gives CDR1 SGHDN, CDR2 FVKESK. This CDR3 is 13 amino acids long. The ends were cut back, 2 bases at V and 10 bases at J, with 9 bases in the middle. For the CDR3, the DNA is TGTGCCAGCAGCCAAACAGGGCCCTCACCCCTCCACTTT. Protein sequence: CASSQTGPSPLHF.

This clonotype was seen repeatedly, ten times or more. The J gene is TRBJ2-7, the V gene TRBV7-9; the D gene is possibly TRBD1 (6 bases). Germline V gene sequence: CDR1 SEHNR, CDR2 FQNEAQ (reference sequence). There are 14 residues in the CDR3. Trimming removed 0 bases from V and 1 base from J, with 7 bases in between. The CDR3 bases are TGTGCCAGCAGCTTAGCCGGACAGTCCTACGAGCAGTACTTC. Residues: CASSLAGQSYEQYF.

This clonotype occurred many times. CDR3 loop: CASSPAGGYSEQYF. The CDR3, as DNA: TGTGCCAGCAGCCCAGCGGGAGGGTATAGCGAGCAGTACTTC. This chain connects TRBV28 to TRBJ2-7, with TRBD2 identical over 10 bases. Per germline, CDR1 MDHEN and CDR2 SYDVKM. The CDR3 totals 14 residues. Trimming removed 6 bases from V and 6 bases from J; junction bases left unmatched: 8.

This clonotype showed up just a few times. The chain has TRBV18 and TRBJ1-6; 8 bases are shared with TRBD1. Germline values: CDR1 KGHSH, CDR2 LQKENI. Germline trimming cut 3 bases from V and 9 bases from J; bases unmatched to any gene: 7. The CDR3 extends over 15 amino acids. The CDR3 spells CASSPEQGDFSPLHF. The DNA for the CDR3 is TGTGCCAGCTCACCGGAACAGGGGGATTTTTCACCCCTCCACTTT.

This rearrangement joins TRBV5-1 to TRBJ2-4; a possible D gene is TRBD1 (6 bases). The CDR3 runs to 13 residues. Germline loops: CDR1 SGHRS, CDR2 YFSETQ. Trimming took off 4 bases at V and 5 bases at J, with 10 bases between the two ends. CDR3 sequence reads: CASSADRQNIQYF. DNA of the CDR3: TGCGCCAGCAGCGCTGACAGGCAAAACATTCAGTACTTC. Full variable domain (outside the CDR3, taken from reference TRBV5-1 and TRBJ2-4): KAGVTQTPRYLIKTRGQQVTLSCSPISGHRSVSWYQQTPGQGLQFLFEYFSETQRNKGNFPGRFSGRQFSNSRSEMNVSTLELGDSALYLCASSADRQNIQYFGAGTRLSVL.